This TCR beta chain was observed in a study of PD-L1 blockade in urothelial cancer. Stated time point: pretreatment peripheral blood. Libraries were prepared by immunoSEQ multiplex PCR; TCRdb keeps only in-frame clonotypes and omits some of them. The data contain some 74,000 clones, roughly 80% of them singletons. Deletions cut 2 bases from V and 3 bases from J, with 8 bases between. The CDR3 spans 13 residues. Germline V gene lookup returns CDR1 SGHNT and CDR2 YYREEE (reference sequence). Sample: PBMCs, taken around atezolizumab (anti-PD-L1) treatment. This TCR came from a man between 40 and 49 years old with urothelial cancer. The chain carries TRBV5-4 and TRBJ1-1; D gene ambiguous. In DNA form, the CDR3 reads TGTGCCAGCAGCTTTTACGGGGACACTGAAGCTTTCTTT. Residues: CASSFYGDTEAFF.